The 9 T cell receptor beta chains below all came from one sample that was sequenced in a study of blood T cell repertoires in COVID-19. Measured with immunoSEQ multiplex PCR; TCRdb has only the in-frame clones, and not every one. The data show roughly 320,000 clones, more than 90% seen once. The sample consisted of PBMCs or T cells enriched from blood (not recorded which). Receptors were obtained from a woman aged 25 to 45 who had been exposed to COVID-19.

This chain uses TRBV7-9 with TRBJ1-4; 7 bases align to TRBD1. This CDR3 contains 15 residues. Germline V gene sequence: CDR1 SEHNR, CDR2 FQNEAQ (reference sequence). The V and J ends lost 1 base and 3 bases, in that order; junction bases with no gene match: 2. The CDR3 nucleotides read TGTGCCAGCAGCTTAGGGGGACAGTCTAATGAAAAACTGTTTTTT. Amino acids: CASSLGGQSNEKLFF.

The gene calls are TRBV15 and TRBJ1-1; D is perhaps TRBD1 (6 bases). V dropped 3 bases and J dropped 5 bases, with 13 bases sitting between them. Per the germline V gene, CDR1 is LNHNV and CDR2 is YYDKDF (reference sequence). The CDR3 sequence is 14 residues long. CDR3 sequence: CATSRSDSMTEAFF. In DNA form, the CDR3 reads TGTGCCACCAGCAGGTCGGACAGTATGACTGAAGCTTTCTTT.

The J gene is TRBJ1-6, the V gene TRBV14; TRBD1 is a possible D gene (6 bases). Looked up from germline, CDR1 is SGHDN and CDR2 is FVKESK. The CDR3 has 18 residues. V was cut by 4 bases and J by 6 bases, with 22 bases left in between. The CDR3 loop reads CASSRGGRGALINSPLHF. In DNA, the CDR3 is TGTGCCAGCAGCCGAGGGGGGAGGGGCGCACTAATTAATTCACCCCTCCACTTT.

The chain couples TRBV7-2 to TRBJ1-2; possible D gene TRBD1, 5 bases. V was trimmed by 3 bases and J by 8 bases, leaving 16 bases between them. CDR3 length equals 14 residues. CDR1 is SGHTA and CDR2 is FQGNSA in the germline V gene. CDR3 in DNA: TGTGCCAGCAGCTTTGGTGGCAGGGCTTCGGGCTACACCTTC. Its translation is CASSFGGRASGYTF.

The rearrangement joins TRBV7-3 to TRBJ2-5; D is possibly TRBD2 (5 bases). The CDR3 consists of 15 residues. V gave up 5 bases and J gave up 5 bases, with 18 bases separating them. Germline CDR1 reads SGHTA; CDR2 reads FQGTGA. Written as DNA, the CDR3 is TGTGCCAGCAGCCGGACTGGGAACCCCGGGGAGACCCAGTACTTC. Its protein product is CASSRTGNPGETQYF.

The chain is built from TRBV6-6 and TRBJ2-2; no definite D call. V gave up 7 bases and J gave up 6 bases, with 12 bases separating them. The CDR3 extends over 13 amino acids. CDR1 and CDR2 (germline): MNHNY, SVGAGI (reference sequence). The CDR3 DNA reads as TGTGCCAGCACCAGGATAGGCGCCGGGGAGCTGTTTTTT. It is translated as CASTRIGAGELFF.

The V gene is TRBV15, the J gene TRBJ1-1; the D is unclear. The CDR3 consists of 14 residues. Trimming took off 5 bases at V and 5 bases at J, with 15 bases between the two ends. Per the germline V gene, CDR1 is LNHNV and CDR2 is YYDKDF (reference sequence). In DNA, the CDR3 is TGTGCCACCAGCGCCAGAGGTTTGATAACTGAAGCTTTCTTT. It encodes CATSARGLITEAFF.

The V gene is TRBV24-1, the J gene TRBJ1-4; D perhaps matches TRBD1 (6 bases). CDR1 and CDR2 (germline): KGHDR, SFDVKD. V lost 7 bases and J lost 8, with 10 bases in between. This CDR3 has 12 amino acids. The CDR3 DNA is TGTGCCACCAGAAACAGGGAAGAAAAACTGTTTTTT. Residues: CATRNREEKLFF.

The CDR3 protein is CASLQVTEAFF. Here the CDR3 DNA reads TGTGCCAGCCTTCAGGTCACTGAAGCTTTCTTT. The rearrangement joins TRBV2 to TRBJ1-1, with D uncertain. CDR3 size: 11 residues. The germline V gene has CDR1 SNHLY and CDR2 FYNNEI. V dropped 8 bases and J dropped 4 bases, with 8 bases sitting between them.